The subject of this entry is one T cell receptor (beta chain). The assay was immunoSEQ multiplex PCR, and TCRdb's table has in-frame clones only and misses some. The sample has 40,000 to 45,000 clones, roughly 77% seen once. This entry belongs to a study of OX40 agonist ivuxolimab in advanced cancers. This sequence was found in an adult with an advanced solid tumor such as melanoma, head and neck, liver or kidney cancer. The material was CD4+ or CD8+ T cells sorted from blood, obtained in a trial of the OX40 agonist ivuxolimab.

CDR3: CASRDSSYEQYF. As DNA, the CDR3 is TGTGCCAGCAGGGACAGCTCCTACGAGCAGTACTTC. The rearrangement joins TRBV2 to TRBJ2-7, with a possible D match to TRBD1 (6 bases). The V end was cut by 6 bases, the J end by 0 bases, with 6 bases between. Germline V gene data show CDR1 as SNHLY and CDR2 as FYNNEI. The CDR3 contains 12 residues.